These 18 T cell receptor beta chains originate from one sample sequenced in a study of technical replicates of blood from a handful of donors. Sequenced by immunoSEQ multiplex PCR; TCRdb stores in-frame clones only, minus some. The sample carries over 90,000 clones, about 96% recorded once. The sequenced sample was T cells isolated from PBMCs. These receptor sequences come from a human donor in good health.

Only one count was recorded for this clone. V is TRBV7-9 and J is TRBJ2-5; 10 bases agree with TRBD2. The V gene end was trimmed by 1 base and the J gene end by 7 bases; junction bases not matched to a gene: 18. The CDR3 extends over 19 amino acids. Germline V gene lookup returns CDR1 SEHNR and CDR2 FQNEAQ (reference sequence). CDR3 bases: TGTGCCAGCAGCTTAGGTGTTCGCTCGGAGCTAGCGGGAGTGGGGACCCAGTACTTC. Its protein is CASSLGVRSELAGVGTQYF.

This chain joins TRBV10-1 and TRBJ1-1; D is uncertain. The CDR3 contains 14 residues. Trimming removed 4 bases from V and 1 base from J, with 10 bases in between. Looked up from germline, CDR1 is WNHNN and CDR2 is SYGVQD (reference sequence). CDR3 sequence: CASSGGSGNTEAFF. The CDR3 coding sequence is TGCGCCAGCAGTGGAGGGTCGGGGAACACTGAAGCTTTCTTT.

This sequence joins TRBV6-5 and TRBJ2-7; D perhaps matches TRBD1 (6 bases). Germline assignment: CDR1 MNHEY and CDR2 SVGAGI. V was shortened by 6 bases and J by 3 bases, with 12 bases between the two germline ends. This CDR3 is 13 amino acids long. The CDR3 region has the DNA TGTGCCAGCAGAGGGACATTTTACTACGAGCAGTACTTC. Its protein is CASRGTFYYEQYF.

The chain recombines TRBV5-1 with TRBJ2-1, with D perhaps TRBD2 (6 bases). Between the trimmed V and J ends, which lost 0 bases and 0 bases, there was a span of 10 bases. This CDR3 has 16 residues. Germline-derived CDR1 and CDR2 are SGHRS and YFSETQ. The CDR3 bases are TGCGCCAGCAGCTTGGTACACGGGAGCTCCTACAATGAGCAGTTCTTC. This translates into CASSLVHGSSYNEQFF.

This clone was found a few times. The chain is built from TRBV27 and TRBJ2-1; 8 positions match TRBD2. V lost 5 bases, J lost 2 bases, and 5 bases stayed unmatched. Germline V gives CDR1 MNHEY, CDR2 SMNVEV (reference sequence). CDR3 length: 15 amino acids. As DNA, the CDR3 is TGTGCCAGCAGTCCGGGACTAGAGACCTACAATGAGCAGTTCTTC. This translates into CASSPGLETYNEQFF.

The V gene is TRBV7-8, the J gene TRBJ2-7; TRBD2 might be the D (7 bases). Germline values: CDR1 SGHVS, CDR2 FQNEAQ. V was cut by 1 base and J by 4 bases, with 14 bases left in between. The CDR3 covers 15 residues. CDR3 nucleotide sequence: TGTGCCAGCAGCTTAGAAGGGGGGAGGGGATACGAGCAGTACTTC. Translated: CASSLEGGRGYEQYF.

This clone was seen a few times. The rearrangement links TRBV7-6 to TRBJ1-2; TRBD1 is a possible D gene (5 bases). V lost 6 bases, J lost 5 bases, and 19 bases lay in between. CDR1 SGHVS and CDR2 FNYEAQ come from the germline V gene. CDR3 length: 15 amino acids. As DNA, the CDR3 is TGTGCCAGCAGTGCCTTTGGGTCAGGGAAGTATGGCTACACCTTC. Its translation: CASSAFGSGKYGYTF.

V and J are TRBV27 and TRBJ1-4, with 7 bases lining up with TRBD1. V gave up 3 bases and J gave up 7 bases; unmatched junction bases: 5. Per the germline V gene, CDR1 is MNHEY and CDR2 is SMNVEV (reference sequence). The CDR3 has 14 residues. CDR3 coding DNA: TGTGCCAGCAGTTTGGCAGGGGGGAGTGAAAAACTGTTTTTT. Its translation is CASSLAGGSEKLFF.

The chain uses TRBV27 and TRBJ2-2; 9 bases agree with TRBD1. Germline assignment: CDR1 MNHEY and CDR2 SMNVEV (reference sequence). The CDR3 is made up of 15 amino acids. With 4 bases clipped from V and 2 bases from J, the junction kept 2 bases outside the gene matches. The CDR3 bases are TGTGCCAGCAGTTGGACAGGGGACAACACCGGGGAGCTGTTTTTT. It specifies CASSWTGDNTGELFF.

CDR3 in amino acids: CASSPTGQIINEQFF. DNA of the CDR3: TGTGCCAGCTCACCAACAGGACAGATAATCAATGAGCAGTTCTTC. The chain carries TRBV18 and TRBJ2-1; D perhaps matches TRBD1 (6 bases). The germline CDR1 and CDR2 sequences are KGHSH and LQKENI. CDR3 length: 15 amino acids. Trimming removed 2 bases from V and 6 bases from J, with 14 bases in between.

This clone appeared a single time. The V gene is TRBV5-4, the J gene TRBJ1-1, with a weak D call TRBD1 (6 bases). CDR3 length equals 13 residues. The V and J ends lost 4 bases and 6 bases respectively, with 13 bases between them. The germline CDR1 and CDR2 sequences are SGHNT and YYREEE (reference sequence). The CDR3 spells CASSPGQRSEAFF. CDR3 nucleotide sequence: TGTGCCAGCAGCCCCGGACAGCGCTCTGAAGCTTTCTTT.

The genes are TRBV6-1 and TRBJ1-1; perhaps TRBD1 as D (5 bases). The CDR3 extends over 17 amino acids. V was shortened by 2 bases and J by 1 base, with 17 bases between the two germline ends. Germline lookup yields CDR1 MNHNS and CDR2 SASEGT. As DNA, the CDR3 is TGTGCCAGCAGTGAATGGGGGTGGGGGGGTGAGAACACTGAAGCTTTCTTT. As protein: CASSEWGWGGENTEAFF.

V gene TRBV5-1 combines with J gene TRBJ2-7, with 8 positions matching TRBD2. The CDR3 totals 12 residues. Germline loops: CDR1 SGHRS, CDR2 YFSETQ. Trimming cost V 7 bases and J 3 bases; bases outside gene matches: 3. CDR3 nucleotide sequence: TGCGCCAGCTCTGCGGGGGGCTACGAGCAGTACTTC. Translated: CASSAGGYEQYF.

The rearrangement uses TRBV27 and TRBJ2-7, with a possible D match to TRBD2 (5 bases). This CDR3 is 15 amino acids long. V lost 0 bases to trimming and J lost 0 bases, with 9 bases between them. Germline CDR1 is MNHEY and CDR2 is SMNVEV (reference sequence). The CDR3 here is CASSLSGSSSYEQYF. CDR3 nucleotides: TGTGCCAGCAGTTTATCAGGGAGTAGCTCCTACGAGCAGTACTTC.

The rearrangement uses TRBV7-8 and TRBJ1-2, with TRBD1 matching 9 bases. The CDR3 is 15 amino acids. Unmatched junction bases numbered 6, after V lost 1 base and J lost 6 bases. The V gene's germline CDR1 is SGHVS and CDR2 FQNEAQ. The CDR3 region is CASSLGRDRVDGYTF. The CDR3 nucleotides are TGTGCCAGCAGCTTAGGTAGGGACAGGGTGGATGGCTACACCTTC.

V usage is TRBV30 and J usage is TRBJ1-1, with 8 bases that match TRBD1. The germline V gene encodes CDR1 GTSNPN and CDR2 SVGIG (reference sequence). CDR3 length: 15 amino acids. Germline trimming cut 6 bases from V and 0 bases from J; bases unmatched to any gene: 9. CDR3 DNA sequence: TGTGCCTGTAGCAGGGGGCGAATTATGAACACTGAAGCTTTCTTT. This gives the protein CACSRGRIMNTEAFF.

The J gene is TRBJ1-2, the V gene TRBV2; no clear D gene. In germline, CDR1 is SNHLY, CDR2 FYNNEI. Trimming removed 4 bases at V and 4 bases at J, with 13 bases between. CDR3 size: 14 residues. The CDR3 DNA reads TGTGCCAGCAGTGGAGGTCCGATATTCTATGGCTACACCTTC. This gives the protein CASSGGPIFYGYTF. Full variable domain (rest looked up from reference TRBV2 and TRBJ1-2): EPEVTQTPSHQVTQMGQEVILRCVPISNHLYFYWYRQILGQKVEFLVSFYNNEISEKSEIFDDQFSVERPDGSNFTLKIRSTKLEDSAMYFCASSGGPIFYGYTFGSGTRLTVV.

The CDR3 loop reads CASSFTSGYITDTQYF. CDR3 bases: TGTGCCAGCAGCTTCACTAGCGGGTATATCACAGATACGCAGTATTTT. The V gene is TRBV7-9, the J gene TRBJ2-3; 9 positions match TRBD2. V lost 3 bases to trimming and J lost 2 bases; unmatched junction nucleotides: 6. CDR1 is SEHNR, CDR2 FQNEAQ, per germline (reference sequence). The CDR3 is 16 residues long. Full variable domain (missing parts from reference TRBV7-9 and TRBJ2-3): DTGVSQNPRHKITKRGQNVTFRCDPISEHNRLYWYRQTLGQGPEFLTYFQNEAQLEKSRLLSDRFSAERPKGSFSTLEIQRTEQGDSAMYLCASSFTSGYITDTQYFGPGTRLTVL.